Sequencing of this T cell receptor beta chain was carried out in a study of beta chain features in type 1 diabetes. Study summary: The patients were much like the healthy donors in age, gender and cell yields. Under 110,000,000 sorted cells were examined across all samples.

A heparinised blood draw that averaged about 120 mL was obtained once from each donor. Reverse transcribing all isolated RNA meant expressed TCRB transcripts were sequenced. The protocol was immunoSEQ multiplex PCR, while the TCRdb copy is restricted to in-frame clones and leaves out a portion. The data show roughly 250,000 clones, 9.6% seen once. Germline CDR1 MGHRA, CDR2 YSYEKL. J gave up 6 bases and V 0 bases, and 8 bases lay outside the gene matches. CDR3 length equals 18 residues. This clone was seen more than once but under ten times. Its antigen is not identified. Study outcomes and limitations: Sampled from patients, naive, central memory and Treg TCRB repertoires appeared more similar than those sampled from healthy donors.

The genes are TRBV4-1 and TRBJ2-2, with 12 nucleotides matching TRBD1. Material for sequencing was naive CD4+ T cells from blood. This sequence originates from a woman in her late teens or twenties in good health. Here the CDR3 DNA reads TGCGCCAGCAGCCAAGAAAGATTGGGACAGGGGGCCTCCGGGGAGCTGTTTTTT. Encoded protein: CASSQERLGQGASGELFF.